The 2 T cell receptor beta chains reported below all come from one sample, sequenced in a study of siplizumab effects on memory and regulatory T cells. Libraries were prepared by immunoSEQ multiplex PCR; TCRdb keeps only in-frame clonotypes and omits some of them. Seen here are about 99,000 clones, over 90% observed once, and the top ten hold roughly 0.64%. The source material was Tregs sorted from blood. Receptors originate from a human donor in good health.

The V call is TRBV4-2, the J call TRBJ2-1; either TRBD1 or TRBD2 may supply D (5 bases each). The CDR3 contains 16 residues. Per germline, CDR1 LGHNA and CDR2 YNFKEQ. V was pared by 4 bases and J by 6 bases, with 19 bases between. The CDR3 DNA reads TGTGCCAGCAGCCGAGCCCCGGGACCCGTGGGCAATGAGCAGTTCTTC. Its translation: CASSRAPGPVGNEQFF.

This clone appeared once. The genes are TRBV5-1 and TRBJ2-7; 12 bases are shared with TRBD2. The CDR3 has 19 residues. The J segment lost 1 base and the V segment lost 4 bases, leaving 15 bases of the junction unmatched. The germline gives CDR1 SGHRS, CDR2 YFSETQ. The CDR3 DNA sequence: TGCGCCAGCAGCGCTCGACTAGCGGGAGTTGGAGGTAAATCCTACGAGCAGTACTTC. Translating gives CASSARLAGVGGKSYEQYF.